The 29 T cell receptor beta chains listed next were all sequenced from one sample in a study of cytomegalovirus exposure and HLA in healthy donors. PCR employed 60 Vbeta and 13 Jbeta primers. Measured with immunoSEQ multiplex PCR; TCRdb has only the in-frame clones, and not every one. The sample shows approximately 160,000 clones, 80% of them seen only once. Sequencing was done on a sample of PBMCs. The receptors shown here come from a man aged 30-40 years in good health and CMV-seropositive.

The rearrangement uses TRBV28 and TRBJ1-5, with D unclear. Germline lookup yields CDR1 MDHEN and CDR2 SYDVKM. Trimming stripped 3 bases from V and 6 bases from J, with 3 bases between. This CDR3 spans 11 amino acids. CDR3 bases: TGTGCCAGCAGTTTCGGTCAGCCCCAGCATTTT. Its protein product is CASSFGQPQHF.

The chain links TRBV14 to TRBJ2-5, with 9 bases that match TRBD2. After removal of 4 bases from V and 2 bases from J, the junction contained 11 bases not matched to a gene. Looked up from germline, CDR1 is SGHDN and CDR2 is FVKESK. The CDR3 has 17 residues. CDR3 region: CASSPLEASGAQETQYF. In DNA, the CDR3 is TGTGCCAGCAGCCCACTTGAAGCTAGCGGGGCTCAAGAGACCCAGTACTTC.

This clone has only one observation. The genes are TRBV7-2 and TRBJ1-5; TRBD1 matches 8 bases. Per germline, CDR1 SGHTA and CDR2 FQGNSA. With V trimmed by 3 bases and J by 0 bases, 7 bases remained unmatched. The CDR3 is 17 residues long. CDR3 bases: TGTGCCAGCAGCTTTTCCCGGGACAGGATTAGCAATCAGCCCCAGCATTTT. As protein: CASSFSRDRISNQPQHF.

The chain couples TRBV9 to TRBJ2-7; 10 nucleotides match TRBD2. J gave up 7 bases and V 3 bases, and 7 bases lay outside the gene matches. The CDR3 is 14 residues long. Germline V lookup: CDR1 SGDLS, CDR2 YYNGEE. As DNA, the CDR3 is TGTGCCAGCAGCGCCGGGACTAGCGAAGATGAGCAGTACTTC. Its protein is CASSAGTSEDEQYF.

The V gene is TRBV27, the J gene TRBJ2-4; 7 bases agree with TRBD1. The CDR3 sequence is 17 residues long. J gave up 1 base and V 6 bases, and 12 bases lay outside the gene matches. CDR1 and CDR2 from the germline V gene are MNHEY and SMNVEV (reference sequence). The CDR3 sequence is CASSHRDSLGAKNIQYF. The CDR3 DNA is TGTGCCAGCAGCCACAGGGACAGCTTGGGGGCCAAAAACATTCAGTACTTC.

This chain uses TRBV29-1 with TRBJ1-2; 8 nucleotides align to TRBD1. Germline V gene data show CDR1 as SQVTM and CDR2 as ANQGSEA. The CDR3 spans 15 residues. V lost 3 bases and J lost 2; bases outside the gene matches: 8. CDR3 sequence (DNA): TGCAGCGTTGACTCGGACAGGGACGGAAACTATGGCTACACCTTC. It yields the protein CSVDSDRDGNYGYTF.

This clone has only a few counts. Written as DNA, the CDR3 is TGTGCCTGGGCCGGGGACAGCTCCTACGAGCAGTACTTC. This sequence encodes CAWAGDSSYEQYF. This sequence joins TRBV30 and TRBJ2-7; 7 bases map to TRBD1. This CDR3 comprises 13 residues. V trimming: 5 bases; J trimming: 0 bases; junction bases outside the gene matches: 4. Germline-derived CDR1 and CDR2 are GTSNPN and SVGIG (reference sequence).

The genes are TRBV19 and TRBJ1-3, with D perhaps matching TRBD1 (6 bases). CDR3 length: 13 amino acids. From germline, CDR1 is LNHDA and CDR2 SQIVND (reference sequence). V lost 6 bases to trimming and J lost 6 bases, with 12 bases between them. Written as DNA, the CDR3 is TGTGCCAGTAGCCAGGGGAGGGTAAACACCATATATTTT. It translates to CASSQGRVNTIYF.

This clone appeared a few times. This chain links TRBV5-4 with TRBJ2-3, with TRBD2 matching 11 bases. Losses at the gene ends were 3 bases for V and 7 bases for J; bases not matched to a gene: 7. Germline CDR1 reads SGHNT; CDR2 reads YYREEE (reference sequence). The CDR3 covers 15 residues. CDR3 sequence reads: CASSSLAGGPYTQYF. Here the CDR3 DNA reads TGTGCCAGCAGCTCGTTAGCGGGAGGGCCATATACGCAGTATTTT.

The CDR3 loop reads CASSQATGDNQPQHF. DNA for the CDR3: TGCGCCAGCAGCCAAGCGACAGGGGACAATCAGCCCCAGCATTTT. V and J are TRBV4-1 and TRBJ1-5; 8 bases align to TRBD1. CDR1 MGHRA and CDR2 YSYEKL come from the germline V gene. With V trimmed by 1 base and J by 3 bases, 2 bases remained unmatched. This CDR3 is built from 15 residues.

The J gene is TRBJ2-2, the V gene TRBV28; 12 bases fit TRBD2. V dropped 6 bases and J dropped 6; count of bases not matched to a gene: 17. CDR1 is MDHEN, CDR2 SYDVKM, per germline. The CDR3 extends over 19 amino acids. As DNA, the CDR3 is TGTGCCAGCAGACAGAAAATGACTAGCGGGAGCAGGGGCGCCGGGGAGCTGTTTTTT. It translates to CASRQKMTSGSRGAGELFF.

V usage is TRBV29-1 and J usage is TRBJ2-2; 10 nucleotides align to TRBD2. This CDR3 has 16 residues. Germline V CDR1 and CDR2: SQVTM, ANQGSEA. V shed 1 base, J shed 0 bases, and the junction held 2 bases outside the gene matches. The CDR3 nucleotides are TGCAGCGTTGAAGCTAGCGGGGGCCCGAACACCGGGGAGCTGTTTTTT. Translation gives CSVEASGGPNTGELFF.

As DNA, the CDR3 is TGTGCCAGCAGCGGTTTCCTGACTAGCGGGGGGTCCTCCCAGTACTTC. The encoded protein is CASSGFLTSGGSSQYF. This chain connects TRBV7-2 to TRBJ2-5; TRBD2 agrees at 13 bases. The V gene end was trimmed by 5 bases and the J gene end by 9 bases; junction bases not matched to a gene: 12. Looked up from germline, CDR1 is SGHTA and CDR2 is FQGNSA. This CDR3 region has 16 residues. Complete variable domain (other parts from reference TRBV7-2 and TRBJ2-5): GAGVSQSPSNKVTEKGKDVELRCDPISGHTALYWYRQSLGQGLEFLIYFQGNSAPDKSGLPSDRFSAERTGGSVSTLTIQRTQQEDSAVYLCASSGFLTSGGSSQYFGPGTRLLVL.

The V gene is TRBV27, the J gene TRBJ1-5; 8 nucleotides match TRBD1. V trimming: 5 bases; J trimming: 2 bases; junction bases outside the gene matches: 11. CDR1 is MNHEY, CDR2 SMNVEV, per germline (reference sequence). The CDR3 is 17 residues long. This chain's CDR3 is CASSPGTGAVGNQPQHF. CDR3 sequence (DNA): TGTGCCAGCAGTCCGGGGACAGGTGCCGTAGGCAATCAGCCCCAGCATTTT.

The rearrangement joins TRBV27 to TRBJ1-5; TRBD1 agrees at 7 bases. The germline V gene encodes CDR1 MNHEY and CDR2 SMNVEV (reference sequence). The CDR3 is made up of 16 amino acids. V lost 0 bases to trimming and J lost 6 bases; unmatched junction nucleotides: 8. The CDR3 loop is CASSLSHDRVGQPQHF. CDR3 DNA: TGTGCCAGCAGTTTATCTCACGACAGGGTTGGTCAGCCCCAGCATTTT.

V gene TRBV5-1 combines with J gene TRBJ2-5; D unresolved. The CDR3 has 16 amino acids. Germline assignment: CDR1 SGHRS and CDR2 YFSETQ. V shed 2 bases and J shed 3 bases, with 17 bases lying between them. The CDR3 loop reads CASSFTAANTEETQYF. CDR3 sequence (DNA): TGCGCCAGCAGCTTCACAGCCGCGAATACCGAAGAGACCCAGTACTTC.

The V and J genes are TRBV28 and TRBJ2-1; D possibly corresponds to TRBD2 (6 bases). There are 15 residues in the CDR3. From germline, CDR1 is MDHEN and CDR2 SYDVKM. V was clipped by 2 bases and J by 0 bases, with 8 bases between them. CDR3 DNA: TGTGCCAGCAGTTTACGGGGGTACTCCTACAATGAGCAGTTCTTC. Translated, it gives CASSLRGYSYNEQFF.

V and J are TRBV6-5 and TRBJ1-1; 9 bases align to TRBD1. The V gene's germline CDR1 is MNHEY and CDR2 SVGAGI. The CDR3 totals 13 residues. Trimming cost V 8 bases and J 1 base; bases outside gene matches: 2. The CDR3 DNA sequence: TGTGCCAGCTACAGGGGGCAGAACACTGAAGCTTTCTTT. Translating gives CASYRGQNTEAFF.

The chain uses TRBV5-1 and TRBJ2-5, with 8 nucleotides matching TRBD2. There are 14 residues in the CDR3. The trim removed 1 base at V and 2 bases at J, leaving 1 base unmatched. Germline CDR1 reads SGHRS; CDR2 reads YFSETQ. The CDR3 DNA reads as TGCGCCAGCAGCTTGTCGGGGGGGCAAGAGACCCAGTACTTC. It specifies CASSLSGGQETQYF.

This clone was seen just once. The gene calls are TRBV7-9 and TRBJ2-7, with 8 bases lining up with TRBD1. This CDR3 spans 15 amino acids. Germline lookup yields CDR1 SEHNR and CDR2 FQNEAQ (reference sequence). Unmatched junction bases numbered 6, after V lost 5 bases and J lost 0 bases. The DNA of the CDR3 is TGTGCCAGCAGCCCTGACAGGGGCCCCTCCTACGAGCAGTACTTC. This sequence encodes CASSPDRGPSYEQYF. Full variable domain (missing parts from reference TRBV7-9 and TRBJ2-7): DTGVSQNPRHKITKRGQNVTFRCDPISEHNRLYWYRQTLGQGPEFLTYFQNEAQLEKSRLLSDRFSAERPKGSFSTLEIQRTEQGDSAMYLCASSPDRGPSYEQYFGPGTRLTVT.

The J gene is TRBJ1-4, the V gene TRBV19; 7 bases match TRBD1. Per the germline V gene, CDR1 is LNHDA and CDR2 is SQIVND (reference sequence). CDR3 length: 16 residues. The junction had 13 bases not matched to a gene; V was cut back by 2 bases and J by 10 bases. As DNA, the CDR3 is TGTGCCAGTAGTATACCCATCGGGACAGTTATCGGAAAACTGTTTTTT. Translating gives CASSIPIGTVIGKLFF.

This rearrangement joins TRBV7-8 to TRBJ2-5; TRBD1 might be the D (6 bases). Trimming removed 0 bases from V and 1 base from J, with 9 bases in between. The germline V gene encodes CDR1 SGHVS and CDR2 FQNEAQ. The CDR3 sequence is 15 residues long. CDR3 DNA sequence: TGTGCCAGCAGCTTAGCTCAGGGGACCCAAGAGACCCAGTACTTC. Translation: CASSLAQGTQETQYF.

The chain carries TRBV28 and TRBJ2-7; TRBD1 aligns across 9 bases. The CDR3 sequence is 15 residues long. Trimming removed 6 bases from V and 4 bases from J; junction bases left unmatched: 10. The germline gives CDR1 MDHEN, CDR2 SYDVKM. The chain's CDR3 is CASRETGTGSYEQYF. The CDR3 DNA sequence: TGTGCCAGCAGGGAGACCGGGACAGGGTCGTACGAGCAGTACTTC.

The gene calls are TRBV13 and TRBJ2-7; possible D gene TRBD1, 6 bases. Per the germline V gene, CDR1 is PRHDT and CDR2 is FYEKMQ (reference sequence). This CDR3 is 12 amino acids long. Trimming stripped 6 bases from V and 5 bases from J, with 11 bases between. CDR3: CASRRDTHEQYF. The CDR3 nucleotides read TGTGCCAGCAGGAGGGACACCCACGAGCAGTACTTC. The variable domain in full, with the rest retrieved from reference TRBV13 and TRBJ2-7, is AAGVIQSPRHLIKEKRETATLKCYPIPRHDTVYWYQQGPGQDPQFLISFYEKMQSDKGSIPDRFSAQQFSDYHSELNMSSLELGDSALYFCASRRDTHEQYFGPGTRLTVT.

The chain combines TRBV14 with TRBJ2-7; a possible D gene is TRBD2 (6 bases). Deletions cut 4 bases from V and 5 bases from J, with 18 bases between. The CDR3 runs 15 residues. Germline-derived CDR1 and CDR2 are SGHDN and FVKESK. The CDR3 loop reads CASSPRLPRRDEQYF. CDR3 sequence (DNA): TGTGCCAGCAGCCCCCGGCTTCCCCGGAGGGACGAGCAGTACTTC.

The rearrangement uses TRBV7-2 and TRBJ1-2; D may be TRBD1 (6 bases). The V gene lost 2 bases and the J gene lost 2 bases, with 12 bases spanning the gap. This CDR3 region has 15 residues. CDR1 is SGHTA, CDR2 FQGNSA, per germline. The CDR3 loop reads CASSLSAGENYGYTF. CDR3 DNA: TGTGCCAGCAGCTTATCGGCAGGGGAAAACTATGGCTACACCTTC.

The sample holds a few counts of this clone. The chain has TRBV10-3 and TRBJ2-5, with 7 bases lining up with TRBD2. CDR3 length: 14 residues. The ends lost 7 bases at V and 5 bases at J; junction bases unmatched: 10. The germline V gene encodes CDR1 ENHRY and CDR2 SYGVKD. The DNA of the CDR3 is TGTGCCATCAAACCTAGCGGCGGTGGGGAGACCCAGTACTTC. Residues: CAIKPSGGGETQYF.

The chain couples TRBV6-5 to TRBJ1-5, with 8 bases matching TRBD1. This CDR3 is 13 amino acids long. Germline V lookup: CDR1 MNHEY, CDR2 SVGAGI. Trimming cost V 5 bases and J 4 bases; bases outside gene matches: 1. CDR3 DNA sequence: TGTGCCAGCAGTCGGGACAGGAATCAGCCCCAGCATTTT. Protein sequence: CASSRDRNQPQHF.

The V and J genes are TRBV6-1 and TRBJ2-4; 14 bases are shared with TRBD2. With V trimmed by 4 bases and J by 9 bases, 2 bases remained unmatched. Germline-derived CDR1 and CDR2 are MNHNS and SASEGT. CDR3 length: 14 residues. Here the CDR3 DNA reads TGTGCCAGCAGTGTGGGACTAGCGGGAGTCATTCAGTACTTC. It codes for CASSVGLAGVIQYF.